Reported below is one T cell receptor beta chain. Its antigen is as yet unknown. Only in-frame clones appear in the TCRdb table, and some are missing; sequencing was by immunoSEQ multiplex PCR. The data show approximately 60,000 clones, 75% to 85% seen once. The data are from a study of OX40 agonist ivuxolimab in advanced cancers. Study information: Prior therapy, whether anti-PD-1, anti-PD-L1 or anti-CTLA-4, was allowed, and approximately 40% had some. Patients achieving partial responses numbered three: one hepatocellular carcinoma case and two cutaneous melanoma cases.

The CDR3 runs 16 residues. J was trimmed by 3 bases and V by 6 bases; bases with no gene match: 10. CDR1 MNHNY and CDR2 SVGAGI come from the germline V gene (reference sequence). Study-level points and caveats: At 0.1 to 3.0 mg/kg and by week 6, clonal expansion occurred in CD4+ and CD8+ blood T cells. No determination was made of the antigen specificity of the expanded peripheral T cells.

This chain uses TRBV6-6 with TRBJ1-5, with 8 bases matching TRBD1. The origin of this receptor is an adult with an advanced solid tumor such as melanoma, head and neck, liver or kidney cancer. The sample was CD4+ or CD8+ T cells sorted from blood, taken in a trial of the OX40 agonist ivuxolimab. CDR3 amino acids: CASSQNTGGLNQPQHF. CDR3 coding DNA: TGTGCCAGCAGCCAAAATACAGGGGGACTCAATCAGCCCCAGCATTTT.